The 32 T cell receptor beta chains reported below all come from one sample, sequenced in a study of tumor and adjacent non-tumor tissue in lung cancer. The template was RNA from unsorted bulk tissue. More than 3 cm separated this lung sample from the edge of the tumor. TCRbeta libraries were built with three rounds of nested PCR, modified from ARM-PCR. TCRdb ran MiXCR on the multiplex PCR reads and lists one entry per CDR3 protein. Of around 74,000 distinct CDR3 sequences in the sample, nearly 70% were seen once. Source material: distant non-tumor lung tissue. The receptors were sampled from a woman aged 45 to 65 with non-small cell lung cancer.

Notes on this clonotype: A read error may be the cause here, since a much bigger clone is one base away. This chain links TRBV6-2 or TRBV6-3 with TRBJ2-4; the D gene is possibly TRBD2 (5 bases). V gave up 2 bases and J gave up 0 bases, with 14 bases separating them. The CDR3 spans 17 residues. Germline CDR1 reads MNHEY; CDR2 reads SVGEGT. CDR3: CASSYIEGGLAKNIQYF. CDR3 bases: TGTGCCAGCAGTTACATCGAGGGTGGATTAGCCAAAAACATTCAGTACTTC.

About this clonotype: The junction departs from germline at one end; a sequencing error may be responsible. The chain is built from TRBV6-5 and TRBJ2-7; tentatively, D is TRBD1 (6 bases). The CDR3 loop spans 13 amino acids. Looked up from germline, CDR1 is MNHEY and CDR2 is SVGAGI. The CDR3 reads CASSRTQGYGQYF. CDR3 DNA sequence: TGTGCCAGCAGCCGAACACAGGGTTACGGGCAGTACTTC.

As concerns this clonotype: Germline and junction disagree at one end, which may indicate a read error. V and J are TRBV20-1 and TRBJ2-3; 8 bases line up with TRBD2. Germline V gene lookup returns CDR1 DFQATT and CDR2 SNEGSKA (reference sequence). CDR3 length equals 15 residues. CDR3 protein: CSARDLSGSTDTQNF. CDR3 nucleotides: TGCAGTGCTAGGGATCTAAGCGGGAGTACAGATACGCAGAATTTT.

At least ten counts were recorded for this clonotype. This chain joins TRBV20-1 and TRBJ2-3; no clear D gene. The CDR3 totals 13 residues. Germline CDR1 and CDR2: DFQATT and SNEGSKA (reference sequence). Deletions cut 0 bases from V and 7 bases from J, with 11 bases between. CDR3 sequence reads: CSAREILGNTQYF. The CDR3 DNA reads as TGCAGTGCTAGAGAAATTTTAGGAAATACGCAGTATTTT.

This clonotype was observed a few times. This sequence joins TRBV7-9 and TRBJ1-5; D remains unclear. The CDR3 totals 14 residues. From germline, CDR1 is SEHNR and CDR2 FQNEAQ (reference sequence). V was cut by 3 bases and J by 5 bases, with 11 bases left in between. The DNA of the CDR3 is TGTGCCAGCAGCTTTCCTGGAGGAGATCAGCCCCAGCATTTT. Residues: CASSFPGGDQPQHF.

About this clonotype itself: Since a much larger clone is just one base distant, this may be a read error. This chain's CDR3 is CASSQAPDVRNQPQHF. CDR3 in DNA: TGCGCCAGCAGCCAAGCCCCGGACGTCAGGAATCAGCCCCAGCATTTT. The chain is built from TRBV4-1 and TRBJ1-5; D is uncertain. V dropped 1 base and J dropped 4 bases, with 14 bases sitting between them. CDR1 and CDR2 from the germline V gene are MGHRA and YSYEKL. The CDR3 sequence is 16 residues long.

Comments on this clonotype: An end of the junction differs from the germline gene, which may be a read error. This chain connects TRBV12-3 or TRBV12-4 to TRBJ2-7, with 9 positions matching TRBD2. This CDR3 region has 14 residues. CDR3 region: CAGSLTSGVYEQYF. The CDR3 DNA follows: TGTGCCGGCAGTTTGACTAGCGGTGTCTACGAGCAGTACTTC.

Comment on this clonotype: A much larger clone sits a single nucleotide away, making a read error possible. The chain carries TRBV4-3 and TRBJ1-5, with D perhaps TRBD1 (6 bases). Germline V gene data show CDR1 as LGHNA and CDR2 as YSLEER. The CDR3 has 16 amino acids. CDR3 bases: TGCGCCAGCACCCAAGATCTCAGGGGAGGCAATCAGCCCCAGCATTTT. It translates to CASTQDLRGGNQPQHF.

This clonotype was counted many times. The gene calls are TRBV7-2 and TRBJ2-1, with TRBD2 matching 7 bases. This CDR3 spans 13 amino acids. The trim removed 5 bases at V and 7 bases at J, leaving 5 bases unmatched. CDR1 is SGHTA, CDR2 FQGNSA, per germline. The CDR3 spells CASSQRTRNEQFF. The CDR3 DNA reads as TGTGCCAGCAGCCAGCGGACTAGGAATGAGCAGTTCTTC.

Notes on this clonotype: The junction does not match germline at one end; this may be a read error. The V call is TRBV6-1, the J call TRBJ2-3; 10 nucleotides align to TRBD2. The germline V gene encodes CDR1 MNHNS and CDR2 SASEGT. The CDR3 has 15 amino acids. The CDR3 region has the DNA TGTGCCAGCCATACTAGCGGGGCCTACACAGATATGCAGTATTTT. Its protein is CASHTSGAYTDMQYF.

This clonotype was detected ten times or more. The V gene is TRBV14, the J gene TRBJ2-2; the D is unclear. Trimming pared 4 bases from V and 6 bases from J, leaving 9 bases between. The CDR3 runs to 13 residues. CDR1 and CDR2 from the germline V gene are SGHDN and FVKESK. The CDR3 spells CASSLIQSGELFF. CDR3 sequence (DNA): TGTGCCAGCAGCCTAATTCAGTCCGGGGAGCTGTTTTTT.

As for this clonotype: With a much larger clone just one base away, this may be a read error. CDR3 amino acids: CASSCSGQGVTEAFF. The CDR3 bases are TGTGCCAGCAGTTGCTCGGGACAGGGGGTGACTGAAGCTTTCTTT. This chain uses TRBV6-6 with TRBJ1-1, with TRBD1 matching 11 bases. Germline assignment: CDR1 MNHNY and CDR2 SVGAGI (reference sequence). With 4 bases clipped from V and 5 bases from J, the junction kept 6 bases outside the gene matches. CDR3 length: 15 amino acids.

This clonotype showed up many times. The chain recombines TRBV28 with TRBJ1-5; D is uncertain. Germline CDR1 is MDHEN and CDR2 is SYDVKM. The V gene lost 1 base and the J gene lost 9 bases, with 7 bases spanning the gap. The CDR3 extends over 12 amino acids. The CDR3 loop reads CASSLSVSPQHF. The CDR3 bases are TGTGCCAGCAGTTTATCGGTGTCGCCCCAGCATTTT. Supplemented by reference TRBV28 and TRBJ1-5, the full variable domain reads DVKVTQSSRYLVKRTGEKVFLECVQDMDHENMFWYRQDPGLGLRLIYFSYDVKMKEKGDIPEGYSVSREKKERFSLILESASTNQTSMYLCASSLSVSPQHFGDGTRLSIL.

Note on this clonotype: Since a much larger clone is just one base distant, this may be a read error. The conserved final phenylalanine or tryptophan is absent from the CDR3, which likely points to a read error. The chain combines TRBV6-5 with TRBJ2-3, with 8 bases lining up with TRBD2. The CDR3 is made up of 16 amino acids. The V and J ends lost 8 bases and 2 bases, in that order; junction bases with no gene match: 12. The V gene's germline CDR1 is MNHEY and CDR2 SVGAGI. The CDR3 DNA is TGTGCCAGCCATAACAGGCTAGCGGGCACCACAGATACGCAGTATTGT. This codes for CASHNRLAGTTDTQYC.

There are many counts of this clonotype. J is TRBJ1-2 and V is TRBV29-1; tentatively, D is TRBD1 (6 bases). V gave up 4 bases and J gave up 6 bases, with 18 bases separating them. The CDR3 extends over 14 amino acids. Germline V gene lookup returns CDR1 SQVTM and CDR2 ANQGSEA. The chain's CDR3 is CSVVWWQGTDGYTF. The CDR3 DNA reads TGCAGCGTTGTTTGGTGGCAGGGGACCGATGGCTACACCTTC.

In its sample, this clonotype was seen many times. CDR3 in DNA: TGTGCCAGCAGCAACCTAGCGGAGAAAGAGACCCAGTACTTC. Translated, it gives CASSNLAEKETQYF. The V gene is TRBV12-3 or TRBV12-4, the J gene TRBJ2-5, with 7 bases matching TRBD2. V trimming: 6 bases; J trimming: 3 bases; junction bases outside the gene matches: 7. CDR3 length: 14 amino acids.

This clonotype was recorded only once. Germline is not matched at one junction end, which may reflect a read error. The chain uses TRBV4-1 and TRBJ1-1, with D possibly matching TRBD1 (6 bases). The CDR3 extends over 16 amino acids. Looked up from germline, CDR1 is MGHRA and CDR2 is YSYEKL. The CDR3 DNA reads as TGTGTCAGTAGCCAAGATCTCTACAGGGTCGGCACTGAAGCTTTCTTC. It specifies CVSSQDLYRVGTEAFF.

This clonotype was seen a single time. A single base separates this from a much larger clone, so it may be a read error. The chain couples TRBV11-2 to TRBJ2-1, with a tentative D call TRBD2 (6 bases). CDR1 is SGHAT, CDR2 FQNNGV, per germline. This CDR3 has 15 amino acids. For the CDR3, the DNA is TGTCCCAGCAGCTTCGTAGCGGACGCCTACAGTGAGCAGTTCTTC. Its protein product is CPSSFVADAYSEQFF.

A note on this clonotype: With a much larger clone just one base away, this may be a read error. This chain links TRBV10-3 with TRBJ1-1, with no clear D. The CDR3 is 16 amino acids. The V end was cut by 2 bases, the J end by 2 bases, with 15 bases between. The germline V gene encodes CDR1 ENHRY and CDR2 SYGVKD. The CDR3 loop reads CAISEVTLRTNTEAFF. The CDR3 nucleotides read TGTGCCATCAGTGAGGTCACGCTAAGGACCAACACTGAAGCTTTCTTT.

At least ten counts were recorded for this clonotype. The chain joins TRBV29-1 to TRBJ1-1; D ambiguous. Germline V CDR1 and CDR2: SQVTM, ANQGSEA. This CDR3 has 11 amino acids. Trimming took off 3 bases at V and 11 bases at J, with 13 bases between the two ends. The CDR3 loop is CSVDLGWLAFF. The CDR3 bases are TGCAGCGTTGATTTGGGGTGGCTTGCTTTCTTT.

To note about this clonotype: With a much larger clone just one base away, this may be a read error. This chain uses TRBV5-6 with TRBJ2-7; possibly TRBD2 for D (6 bases). With 2 bases removed from V and 6 bases from J, the gap between germline ends came to 27 bases. CDR3 length: 18 amino acids. Per germline, CDR1 SGHDT and CDR2 YYEEEE. The CDR3 DNA reads TGTGCCAGCAGCTTTATGTTAGCGGAGAACCTTGGCACCTGCGAGCAGTACTTC. It codes for CASSFMLAENLGTCEQYF.

J is TRBJ2-2 and V is TRBV6-1; D not certain. The CDR3 extends over 14 amino acids. CDR1 is MNHNS, CDR2 SASEGT, per germline. The V end was cut by 5 bases, the J end by 7 bases, with 14 bases between. The CDR3 region has the DNA TGTGCCAGCAGTCTGACTCGTTACGTCGGGGAGCTGTTTTTT. Translation gives CASSLTRYVGELFF.

The table lists this clonotype with many counts. This chain links TRBV20-1 with TRBJ2-1, with a tentative D call TRBD2 (6 bases). The CDR3 has 15 amino acids. Trimming pared 0 bases from V and 6 bases from J, leaving 15 bases between. Germline CDR1 DFQATT, CDR2 SNEGSKA (reference sequence). The CDR3 DNA follows: TGCAGTGCTAGAGATTGGTCGGGAGCGAGCAATGAGCAGTTCTTC. Protein product: CSARDWSGASNEQFF.

This clonotype occurred a few times. Possible read error: a much larger clone is one base away. V gene TRBV10-2 combines with J gene TRBJ1-5; the D gene is possibly TRBD1 (6 bases). The CDR3 length is 16 residues. Germline CDR1 and CDR2: WSHSY and SAAADI. V lost 7 bases, J lost 2 bases, and 18 bases lay in between. CDR3 region: CASMLGEQGGNQPQHF. As DNA, the CDR3 is TGCGCCAGCATGCTTGGGGAACAGGGTGGCAATCAGCCCCAGCATTTT.

The sample holds many counts of this clonotype. This chain links TRBV12-3 or TRBV12-4 with TRBJ2-7; 8 bases match TRBD2. After removal of 5 bases from V and 1 base from J, the junction contained 4 bases not matched to a gene. The CDR3 has 14 residues. The CDR3 DNA reads TGTGCCAGCAGTCCTGGCGGGAGGTCCTACGAGCAGTACTTC. Protein sequence: CASSPGGRSYEQYF.

This clonotype was seen at least ten times. J is TRBJ2-6 and V is TRBV5-1; D gene ambiguous. The CDR3 length is 16 residues. V lost 5 bases, J lost 0 bases, and 12 bases lay in between. CDR1 is SGHRS, CDR2 YFSETQ, per germline. CDR3 residues: CASSKWSDSGANVLTF. The CDR3 DNA is TGCGCCAGCAGTAAATGGTCAGACTCTGGGGCCAACGTCCTGACTTTC.

This clonotype was detected only a few times. One base away lies a much larger clone, so this may be a sequencing read error. The chain couples TRBV10-1 to TRBJ2-2; 7 bases align to TRBD1. Germline V gives CDR1 WNHNN, CDR2 SYGVQD (reference sequence). J was trimmed by 5 bases and V by 8 bases; bases with no gene match: 8. This CDR3 spans 14 amino acids. DNA of the CDR3: TGCGCCAGCGGTTATTACAGGGGAACCGGGGAGCTGTTTTTT. It codes for CASGYYRGTGELFF.

On this clonotype itself: Germline and junction disagree at one end, which may indicate a read error. The V and J genes are TRBV5-5 and TRBJ2-2; 7 bases line up with TRBD2. Germline V lookup: CDR1 SGHKS, CDR2 YYEKEE (reference sequence). This CDR3 region has 15 residues. The CDR3 DNA is TGTGCCAGCAACTTGGACGGGAGATTAAGCGGGGAGCTGTCTTTT. Translated: CASNLDGRLSGELSF.

Comments on this clonotype: The junction and the germline gene differ at one end; a read error may be behind it. The chain joins TRBV11-2 to TRBJ2-5; 10 bases are shared with TRBD1. The germline V gene encodes CDR1 SGHAT and CDR2 FQNNGV. The CDR3 totals 15 residues. DNA of the CDR3: TGTACCAGCAGTTTAGATCAGGGACAGGGGAAGACCCAGTACTTC. This translates into CTSSLDQGQGKTQYF.

Remarks on this clonotype: A junction end diverges from the germline sequence, so it may reflect a read error. V gene TRBV7-2 combines with J gene TRBJ1-1, with D possibly matching TRBD1 (6 bases). Germline CDR1 and CDR2: SGHTA and FQGNSA. The CDR3 runs 13 residues. CDR3 DNA sequence: TGTGCCACCAGCTTGGTGGGGGGCGCAGAAGCTTTCTTT. Protein product: CATSLVGGAEAFF.

The table lists this clonotype with a count of one. This may arise from a read error, as a much more abundant clone is one base away. The rearrangement links TRBV6-1 to TRBJ2-1; 11 bases align to TRBD2. Germline CDR1 reads MNHNS; CDR2 reads SASEGT. V lost 4 bases and J lost 4; bases outside the gene matches: 12. This CDR3 is 18 amino acids long. The CDR3 spells CASSGGLAVGPMYNEQFF. The CDR3 DNA sequence: TGTGCCAGCAGTGGGGGACTAGCGGTAGGGCCAATGTACAATGAGCAGTTCTTC.

This clonotype came up many times. The J gene is TRBJ2-5, the V gene TRBV20-1; TRBD2 matches 12 bases. Germline V lookup: CDR1 DFQATT, CDR2 SNEGSKA (reference sequence). V was pared by 3 bases and J by 5 bases, with 10 bases of the junction left unmatched. This CDR3 spans 16 amino acids. CDR3 nucleotides: TGCAGTGCTAGGGATCTAGCGGGAGGGCCTGGGGAGACCCAGTACTTC. Translation: CSARDLAGGPGETQYF.